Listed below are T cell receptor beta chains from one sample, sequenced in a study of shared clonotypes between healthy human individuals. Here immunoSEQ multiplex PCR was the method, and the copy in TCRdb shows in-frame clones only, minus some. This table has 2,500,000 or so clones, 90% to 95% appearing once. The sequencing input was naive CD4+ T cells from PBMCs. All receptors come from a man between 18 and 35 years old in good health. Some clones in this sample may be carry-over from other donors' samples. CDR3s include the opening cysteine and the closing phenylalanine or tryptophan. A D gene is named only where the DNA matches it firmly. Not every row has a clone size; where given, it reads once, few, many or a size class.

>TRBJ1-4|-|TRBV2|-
CASSSEGLATNEKLFF
TGTGCCAGCAGCTCAGAAGGCCTTGCAACTAATGAAAAACTGTTTTTT
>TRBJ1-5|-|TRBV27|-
CASGGGTLNQPQHF
TGTGCCAGCGGGGGGGGGACCTTAAATCAGCCCCAGCATTTT
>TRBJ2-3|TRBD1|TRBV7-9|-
CASSHTGGDTQYF
TGTGCCAGCAGCCACACAGGGGGGGATACGCAGTATTTT
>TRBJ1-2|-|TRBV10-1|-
CASNFPFNYGYTF
TGCGCCAGCAACTTCCCCTTTAACTATGGCTACACCTTC
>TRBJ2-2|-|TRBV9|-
CASSPRPGAEPNTGELFF
TGTGCCAGCAGCCCCCGCCCCGGGGCAGAACCGAACACCGGGGAGCTGTTTTTT
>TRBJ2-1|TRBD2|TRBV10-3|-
CAISVGTSGMNEQFF
TGTGCCATCAGTGTTGGGACTAGCGGGATGAATGAGCAGTTCTTC
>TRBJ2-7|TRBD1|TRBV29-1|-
CSVRSGTGGAYEQYF
TGCAGCGTGAGATCCGGGACAGGGGGGGCCTACGAGCAGTACTTC
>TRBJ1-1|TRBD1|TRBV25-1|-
CASILTGGETEAFF
TGTGCCAGCATCCTCACAGGGGGAGAGACTGAAGCTTTCTTT
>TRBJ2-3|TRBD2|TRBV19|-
CASSMTSGTDTQYF
TGTGCCAGTAGTATGACTAGCGGTACAGATACGCAGTATTTT
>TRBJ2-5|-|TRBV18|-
CASSQQVETQYF
TGTGCCAGCTCCCAGCAGGTAGAGACCCAGTACTTC
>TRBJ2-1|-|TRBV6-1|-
CASSLHDEQFF
TGTGCCAGCAGCTTGCACGATGAGCAGTTCTTC
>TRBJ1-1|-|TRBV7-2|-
CASSSDSGRAFF
TGTGCCAGCAGCTCGGACAGCGGCAGGGCTTTCTTT
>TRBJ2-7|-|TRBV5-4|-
CASSLAGGTDYEQYF
TGTGCCAGCAGCCTAGCCGGCGGGACCGACTACGAGCAGTACTTC
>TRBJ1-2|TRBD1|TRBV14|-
CASSQDPGGPGYTF
TGTGCCAGCAGCCAGGACCCAGGGGGGCCTGGCTACACCTTC
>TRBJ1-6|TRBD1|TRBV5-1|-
CASSRDRANSPLHF
TGCGCCAGCAGCCGGGACAGGGCGAATTCACCCCTCCACTTT
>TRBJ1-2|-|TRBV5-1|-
CASSFEGHDGYTF
TGCGCCAGCAGCTTCGAGGGGCACGATGGCTACACCTTC
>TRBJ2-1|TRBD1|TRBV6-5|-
CASCSGQNSYNEQFF
TGTGCCAGCTGTTCGGGACAGAACTCCTACAATGAGCAGTTCTTC
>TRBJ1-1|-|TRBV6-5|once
CASSTGELWTEAFF
TGTGCCAGCAGCACCGGGGAGTTGTGGACTGAAGCTTTCTTT
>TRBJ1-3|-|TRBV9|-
CASSVEGTSGNTIYF
TGTGCCAGCAGCGTAGAGGGGACCTCTGGAAACACCATATATTTT
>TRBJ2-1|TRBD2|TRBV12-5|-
CASGRTSGPPNEQFF
TGTGCTAGTGGCCGGACTAGCGGGCCCCCTAATGAGCAGTTCTTC
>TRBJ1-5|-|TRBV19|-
CASSIQNQPQHF
TGTGCCAGTAGTATACAAAATCAGCCCCAGCATTTT
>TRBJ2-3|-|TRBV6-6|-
CASSYERAYTDTQYF
TGTGCCAGCAGTTACGAAAGAGCCTACACAGATACGCAGTATTTT
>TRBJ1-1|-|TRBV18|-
CASSPEQSGKAFF
TGTGCCAGCTCACCAGAGCAATCAGGGAAAGCTTTCTTT
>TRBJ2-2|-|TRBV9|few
CASSDGTGELFF
TGTGCCAGCAGCGATGGAACCGGGGAGCTGTTTTTT
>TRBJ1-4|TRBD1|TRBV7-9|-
CASSLTGEGEKLFF
TGTGCCAGCAGCTTGACAGGGGAGGGTGAAAAACTGTTTTTT
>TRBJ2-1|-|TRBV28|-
CASSYKGYNEQFF
TGTGCCAGCAGTTATAAGGGGTACAATGAGCAGTTCTTC